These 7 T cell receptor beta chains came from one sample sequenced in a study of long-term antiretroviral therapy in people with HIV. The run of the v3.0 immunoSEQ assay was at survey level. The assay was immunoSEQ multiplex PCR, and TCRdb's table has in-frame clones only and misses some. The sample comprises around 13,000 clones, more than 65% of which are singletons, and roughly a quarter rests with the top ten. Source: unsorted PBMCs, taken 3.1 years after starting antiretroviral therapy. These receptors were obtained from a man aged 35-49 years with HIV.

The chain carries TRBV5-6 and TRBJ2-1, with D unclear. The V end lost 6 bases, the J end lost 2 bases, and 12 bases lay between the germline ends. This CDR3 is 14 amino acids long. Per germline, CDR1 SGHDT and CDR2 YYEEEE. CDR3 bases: TGTGCCAGCACTCTGGGGTCGCCCTACAATGAGCAGTTCTTC. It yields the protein CASTLGSPYNEQFF.

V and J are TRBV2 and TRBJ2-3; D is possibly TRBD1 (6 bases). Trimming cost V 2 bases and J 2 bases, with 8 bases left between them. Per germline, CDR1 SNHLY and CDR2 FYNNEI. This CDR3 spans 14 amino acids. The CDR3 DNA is TGTGCCAGCAGTGAACAGGGGCTCACAGATACGCAGTATTTT. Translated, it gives CASSEQGLTDTQYF.

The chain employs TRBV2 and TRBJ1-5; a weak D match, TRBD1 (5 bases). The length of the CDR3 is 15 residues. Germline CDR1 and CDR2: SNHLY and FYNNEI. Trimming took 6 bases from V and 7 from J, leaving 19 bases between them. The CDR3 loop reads CASRVEGTGRQPQHF. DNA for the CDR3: TGTGCCAGCAGGGTCGAAGGGACCGGCAGGCAGCCCCAGCATTTT. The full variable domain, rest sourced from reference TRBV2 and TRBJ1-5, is EPEVTQTPSHQVTQMGQEVILRCVPISNHLYFYWYRQILGQKVEFLVSFYNNEISEKSEIFDDQFSVERPDGSNFTLKIRSTKLEDSAMYFCASRVEGTGRQPQHFGDGTRLSIL.

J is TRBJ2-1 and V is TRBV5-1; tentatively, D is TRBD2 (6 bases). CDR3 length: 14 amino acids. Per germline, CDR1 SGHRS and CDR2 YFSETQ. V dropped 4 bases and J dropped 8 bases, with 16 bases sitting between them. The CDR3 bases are TGCGCCAGCAGCCCCGGGGACTCCCTCCATGAGCAGTTCTTC. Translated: CASSPGDSLHEQFF.

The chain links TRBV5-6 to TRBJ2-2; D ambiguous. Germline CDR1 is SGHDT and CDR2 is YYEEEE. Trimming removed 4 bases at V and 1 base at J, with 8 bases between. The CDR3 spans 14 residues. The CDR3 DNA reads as TGTGCCAGCAGCCTACAGAAGAACACCGGGGAGCTGTTTTTT. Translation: CASSLQKNTGELFF.

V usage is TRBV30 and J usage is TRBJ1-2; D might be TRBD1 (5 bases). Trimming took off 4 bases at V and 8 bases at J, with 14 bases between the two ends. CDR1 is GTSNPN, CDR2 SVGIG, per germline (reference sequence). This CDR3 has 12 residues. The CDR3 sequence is CAWKRGQEGYTF. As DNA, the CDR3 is TGTGCCTGGAAAAGGGGCCAGGAGGGCTACACCTTC.

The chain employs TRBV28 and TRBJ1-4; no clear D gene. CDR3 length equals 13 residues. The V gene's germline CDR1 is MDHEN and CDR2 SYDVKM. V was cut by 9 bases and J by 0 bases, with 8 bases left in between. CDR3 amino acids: CASSAATNEKLFF. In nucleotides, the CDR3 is TGTGCCAGTTCCGCTGCAACTAATGAAAAACTGTTTTTT.